This T cell receptor (beta chain) was obtained from a study of control samples from healthy donors and cancer patients. Some clones are missing from TCRdb's copy, which holds only in-frame ones; the method was immunoSEQ multiplex PCR. The data contain 130,000 or so clones, roughly 90% of them singletons. Trimming at V came to 4 bases and at J to 9 bases, leaving 6 bases not matched to a gene. The CDR3 is made up of 16 amino acids. The germline V gene has CDR1 MGHRA and CDR2 YSYEKL. The sequenced sample consisted of PBMCs. J is TRBJ2-1 and V is TRBV4-1; 16 nucleotides line up with TRBD2. The receptor was isolated from a man between 50 and 59 years old with head and neck cancer. The CDR3 DNA reads as TGCGCCAGCAGCCCAGAGGGACTAGCGGGGGGGCTTGAGCAGTTCTTC. This encodes CASSPEGLAGGLEQFF.